Listed below are T cell receptor beta chains from one sample, sequenced in a study of blood T cell repertoires in COVID-19. Sequencing was performed with immunoSEQ multiplex PCR; in TCRdb, only in-frame clones are kept and a portion is missing. The sample shows 150,000 to 200,000 clones, 82% of them seen only once. The sequencing input was peripheral blood. The receptors stem from a woman in her 70s with acute or convalescent COVID-19. Both conserved end residues are part of each CDR3. The D gene is left open where the match is weak. A row's size may be missing; if present it is once, few, many or a size class.

V	D	size	J	DNA	CDR3
TRBV5-1	TRBD1	NA	TRBJ2-7	TGCGCCAGCAGCTTGGGGGACAGAACCTACGAGCAGTACTTC	CASSLGDRTYEQYF
TRBV2	TRBD2	NA	TRBJ2-7	TGTGCCAGCCTCCCGGGACTAGCGGGCGGCTACGAGCAGTACTTC	CASLPGLAGGYEQYF
TRBV24-1	NA	NA	TRBJ1-2	TGTGCCACCAGTGATAATCCGGGAGACGGCTATGGCTACACCTTC	CATSDNPGDGYGYTF
TRBV28	NA	NA	TRBJ2-1	TGTGCCAGCAGTTCAAGGGGAACCTACAATGAGCAGTTCTTC	CASSSRGTYNEQFF
TRBV9	TRBD2	NA	TRBJ2-5	TGTGCCAGCAGCGGCGGGGGACTAGCGGGCGGTGAGACCCAGTACTTC	CASSGGGLAGGETQYF
TRBV10-3	TRBD1	NA	TRBJ1-2	TGTGCCATCAGTGGATCAGGGGGCTACTATGGCTACACCTTC	CAISGSGGYYGYTF
TRBV5-4	TRBD2	NA	TRBJ2-1	TGTGCCAGCAAGACTAGCGAGGTGCCCTACAATGAGCAGTTCTTC	CASKTSEVPYNEQFF
TRBV5-1	TRBD2	NA	TRBJ2-3	TGCGCCAGCAGCCAGGGACTAGCGGGGGGGCCGACAGATACGCAGTATTTT	CASSQGLAGGPTDTQYF
TRBV4-1	TRBD2	NA	TRBJ2-2	TGCGCCAGCAGCCCCCTGGGTAGCGGGGGGGGCGGGGAGCTGTTTTTT	CASSPLGSGGGGELFF
TRBV6-1	NA	NA	TRBJ1-5	TGTGCCAGCAGTGAAACGTACCTCAGGCTTAATCAGCCCCAGCATTTT	CASSETYLRLNQPQHF
TRBV30	TRBD1	NA	TRBJ2-1	TGTGCCTGGAGTGCGGCGGGACAGGGATGGAATGAGCAGTTCTTC	CAWSAAGQGWNEQFF
TRBV30	NA	few	TRBJ2-3	TGTGCCTGGAGTGTCCGGGGAAGAGATACGCAGTATTTT	CAWSVRGRDTQYF
TRBV2	NA	NA	TRBJ2-7	TGTGCCAGCAGGCAGGGATACGAGCAGTACTTC	CASRQGYEQYF
TRBV18	NA	few	TRBJ2-1	TGTGCCAGCTCACCGGAGACAGGCTTCAATGAGCAGTTCTTC	CASSPETGFNEQFF
TRBV2	TRBD1	NA	TRBJ2-5	TGTGCCAGCAGTGATCGCGGACAGGGACAGACCCAGTACTTC	CASSDRGQGQTQYF
TRBV12-3/TRBV12-4	NA	NA	TRBJ2-3	TGTGCCAGCAGTTTAGGTAGCACCAATACGCAGTATTTT	CASSLGSTNTQYF
TRBV28	NA	NA	TRBJ1-2	TGTGCCAGCAGGCAACAGGGTAACTATGGCTACACCTTC	CASRQQGNYGYTF
TRBV2	TRBD2	NA	TRBJ2-3	TGTGCCAGCGGTGGAGGACTAGCGGTAGATACGCAGTATTTT	CASGGGLAVDTQYF
TRBV2	NA	NA	TRBJ1-5	TGTGCCAGCAGAATATTAAATCAGCCCCAGCATTTT	CASRILNQPQHF
TRBV28	TRBD2	NA	TRBJ2-2	TGTGCCAGCAGTTTAGGTCAAGCGGGAGGGGTAACCGGGGAGCTGTTTTTT	CASSLGQAGGVTGELFF
TRBV5-6	TRBD1	NA	TRBJ1-1	TGTGCCAGCAGCCTGGGACAGGACTTCATCACTGAAGCTTTCTTT	CASSLGQDFITEAFF
TRBV27	TRBD1	NA	TRBJ1-1	TGTGCCAGCAGTCAGGGGACAGGGGGCGTGGGCACTGAAGCTTTCTTT	CASSQGTGGVGTEAFF
TRBV3-1/TRBV3-2	TRBD2	NA	TRBJ2-3	TGTGCCAGCAGCCAAGTAGGCCTAGCGGTCGGCACAGATACGCAGTATTTT	CASSQVGLAVGTDTQYF
TRBV28	TRBD1	NA	TRBJ1-1	TGTGCCAGCAGTTTCGGGACAGGGGGCTGGGACACTGAAGCTTTCTTT	CASSFGTGGWDTEAFF
TRBV7-9	TRBD2	NA	TRBJ2-5	TGTGCCAGCGGTAGGGCTAGCGGGGTACAAGAGACCCAGTACTTC	CASGRASGVQETQYF
TRBV29-1	TRBD1	NA	TRBJ2-3	TGCAGCGTTGTATTGGTACCGGGACAGGGGAGGATTGATACGCAGTATTTT	CSVVLVPGQGRIDTQYF
TRBV18	NA	NA	TRBJ2-1	TGTGCCAGCTCACCTCGCTGGCCAGGGGAAGGGGACCCTGGCAATGAGCAGTTCTTC	CASSPRWPGEGDPGNEQFF
TRBV6-1	NA	NA	TRBJ1-5	TGTGCCAGCAGTGAGGGGGGGTCCTATCAGCCCCAGCATTTT	CASSEGGSYQPQHF
TRBV7-9	TRBD1	NA	TRBJ1-5	TGTGCCAGCAGCTTAGGGACAGGGCGCAATCAGCCCCAGCATTTT	CASSLGTGRNQPQHF
TRBV28	NA	NA	TRBJ1-6	TGTGCCAGCCAACGCCTCGGGAGCTCCTATAATTCACCCCTCCACTTT	CASQRLGSSYNSPLHF
TRBV2	NA	NA	TRBJ1-5	TGTGCCAGCAGTGAGGCAGGGCTGCGCAATCAGCCCCAGCATTTT	CASSEAGLRNQPQHF
TRBV4-1	TRBD2	NA	TRBJ2-3	TGCGCCAGCAGCCAGCGGGAGGGCATAGATACGCAGTATTTT	CASSQREGIDTQYF
TRBV18	NA	NA	TRBJ2-4	TGTGCCAGCTCACCGACAGGATGGGCCAAAAACATTCAGTACTTC	CASSPTGWAKNIQYF
TRBV7-9	TRBD1	NA	TRBJ2-3	TGTGCCAGCAGCCTCGTCGGGACAGGGCCCACAGATACGCAGTATTTT	CASSLVGTGPTDTQYF
TRBV4-1	NA	NA	TRBJ2-7	TGCGCCAGCAGCCAAGCAGTTCAGGGGGGTAGCTCCTACGAGCAGTACTTC	CASSQAVQGGSSYEQYF
TRBV2	TRBD2	NA	TRBJ2-5	TGTGCCAGCAGTGAGGGACTAGCGGGAGAGACCCAGTACTTC	CASSEGLAGETQYF
TRBV4-3	NA	NA	TRBJ1-1	TGCGCCAGCAGCCAAGATCCCCAGGGAGGAATTGAAGCTTTCTTT	CASSQDPQGGIEAFF
TRBV5-6	TRBD1	NA	TRBJ1-5	TGTGCCAGCAGCTCCCTGGCAGGGGGTTATAGCAATCAGCCCCAGCATTTT	CASSSLAGGYSNQPQHF
TRBV4-3	NA	once	TRBJ2-3	TGCGCCAGCAGCCAAGGGGGGGCTAGCGGACCGACGGATACGCAGTATTTT	CASSQGGASGPTDTQYF
TRBV2	NA	NA	TRBJ2-1	TGTGCCAGCAGTGAACCGGGTATAAGCTCCTACAATGAGCAGTTCTTC	CASSEPGISSYNEQFF